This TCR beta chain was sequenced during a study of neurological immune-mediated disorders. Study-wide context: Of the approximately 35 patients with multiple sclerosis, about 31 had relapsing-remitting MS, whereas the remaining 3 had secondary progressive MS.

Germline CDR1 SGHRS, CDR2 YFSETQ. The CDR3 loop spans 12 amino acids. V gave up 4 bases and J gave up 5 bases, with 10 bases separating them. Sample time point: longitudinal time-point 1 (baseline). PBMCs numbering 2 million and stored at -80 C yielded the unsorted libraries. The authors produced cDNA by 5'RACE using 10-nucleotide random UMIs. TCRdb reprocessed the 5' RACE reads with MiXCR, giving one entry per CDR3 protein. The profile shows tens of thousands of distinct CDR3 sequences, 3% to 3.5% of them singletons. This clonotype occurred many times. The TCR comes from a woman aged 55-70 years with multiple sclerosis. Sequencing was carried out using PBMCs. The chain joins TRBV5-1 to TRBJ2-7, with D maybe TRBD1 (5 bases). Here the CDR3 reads CASSRQGDEQYF. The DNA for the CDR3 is TGCGCCAGCAGCCGACAAGGGGACGAGCAGTACTTC.